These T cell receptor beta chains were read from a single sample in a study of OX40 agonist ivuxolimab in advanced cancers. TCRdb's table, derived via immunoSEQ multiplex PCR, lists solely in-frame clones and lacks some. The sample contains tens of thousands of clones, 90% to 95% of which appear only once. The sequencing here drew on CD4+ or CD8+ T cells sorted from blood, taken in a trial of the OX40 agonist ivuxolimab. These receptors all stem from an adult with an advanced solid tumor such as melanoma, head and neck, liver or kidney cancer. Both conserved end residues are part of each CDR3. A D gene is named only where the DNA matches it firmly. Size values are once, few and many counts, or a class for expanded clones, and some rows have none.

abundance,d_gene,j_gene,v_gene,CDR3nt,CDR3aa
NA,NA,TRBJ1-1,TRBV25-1,TGTGCCAGCAGTGAAACGGGCAGAAAAAACACTGAAGCTTTCTTT,CASSETGRKNTEAFF
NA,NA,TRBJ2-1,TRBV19,TGTGCCAGTAGTATCCCTCTCGGAGGGTACAATGAGCAGTTCTTC,CASSIPLGGYNEQFF
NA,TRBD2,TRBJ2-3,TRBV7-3,TGTACCAGCAGCTGGGGGACTAACTCGGATACGCAGTATTTT,CTSSWGTNSDTQYF
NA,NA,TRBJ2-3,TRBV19,TGTGCCAGTACTCCCCGCCGGCTCAGCACAGATACGCAGTATTTT,CASTPRRLSTDTQYF
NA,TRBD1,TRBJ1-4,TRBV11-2,TGTGCCAGCAGCTTAGGGGACAGAACTAATGAAAAACTGTTTTTT,CASSLGDRTNEKLFF
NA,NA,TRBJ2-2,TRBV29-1,TGCAGCGGAGCCCACAGGGCCGGGGAGCTGTTTTTT,CSGAHRAGELFF
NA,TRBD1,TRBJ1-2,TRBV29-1,TGCAGCGTTGAAGTCGGGACAGGGGTCCATGGCTACACCTTC,CSVEVGTGVHGYTF
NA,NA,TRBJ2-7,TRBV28,TGTGCCAGCAGTCCCAGGGGAATATACTACGAGCAGTACTTC,CASSPRGIYYEQYF
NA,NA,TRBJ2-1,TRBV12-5,TGTGCTAGTGGTTTGGCCCCTGGTAACGGAGCCTTGCGGAATGAGCAGTTCTTC,CASGLAPGNGALRNEQFF
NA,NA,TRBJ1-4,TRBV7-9,TGTGCCAGCAGCTTAGCGTTCCTTGCCAAGGAAAATGAAAAACTGTTTTTT,CASSLAFLAKENEKLFF
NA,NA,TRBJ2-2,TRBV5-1,TGCGCCAGCAGCGGAAGACAACCATCTGGGACCGGGGAGCTGTTTTTT,CASSGRQPSGTGELFF
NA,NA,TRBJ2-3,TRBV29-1,TGCAGCGCAAAGGAGTTTACGCAGTATTTT,CSAKEFTQYF
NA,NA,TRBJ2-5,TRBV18,TGTGCCAGCTCACCACCGACATTGAGGGAGACCCAGTACTTC,CASSPPTLRETQYF
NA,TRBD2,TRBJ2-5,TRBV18,TGTGCCAGCTCTCTACGGACCTCACTAGCGGAAGAGACCCAGTACTTC,CASSLRTSLAEETQYF
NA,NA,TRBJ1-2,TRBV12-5,TGTGCTAGTGGTTTGGTACCTGACTACTATGGCTACACCTTC,CASGLVPDYYGYTF
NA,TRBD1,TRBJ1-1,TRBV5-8,TGTGCCAGCACAATATTCACCGGGACAGGGGGCGCGTACACTGAAGCTTTCTTT,CASTIFTGTGGAYTEAFF
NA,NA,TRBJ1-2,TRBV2,TGTGCCAGCAGTGAGCTACTGTCCGGCGGCTACACCTTC,CASSELLSGGYTF
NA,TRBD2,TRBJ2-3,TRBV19,TGTGCCAGTAGTACACCGACTAGCGGGAGTGGCAAGAATACGCAGTATTTT,CASSTPTSGSGKNTQYF
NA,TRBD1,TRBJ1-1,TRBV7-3,TGTGCCAGCAGCCGGGACAGCATGAACACTGAAGCTTTCTTT,CASSRDSMNTEAFF
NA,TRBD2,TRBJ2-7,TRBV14,TGTGCCAGCAGCCTTCTAGGGACTAGCGGCTACGAGCAGTACTTC,CASSLLGTSGYEQYF
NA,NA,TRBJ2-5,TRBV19,TGTGCCAGTAGGACCCAGGGCCCTACAGAGACCCAGTACTTC,CASRTQGPTETQYF
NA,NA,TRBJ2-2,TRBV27,TGTGCCAGCAGTTCAACCACAGGGCTCTCCGGGGAGCTGTTTTTT,CASSSTTGLSGELFF
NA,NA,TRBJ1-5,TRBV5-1,TGCGCCAGCAGCGTGGGCGGCAATCAGCCCCAGCATTTT,CASSVGGNQPQHF
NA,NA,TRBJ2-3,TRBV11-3,TGTGCCAGCAGCTTAGATCAGGATTCAGATACGCAGTATTTT,CASSLDQDSDTQYF
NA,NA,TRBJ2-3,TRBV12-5,TGTGCTAGTGGTTTGGGACTAGGTCAAGATACGCAGTATTTT,CASGLGLGQDTQYF
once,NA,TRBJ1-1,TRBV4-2,TGTGCCAGCAGCCAAGATTTAGGGCGCACTGAAGCTTTCTTT,CASSQDLGRTEAFF
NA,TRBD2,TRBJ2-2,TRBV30,TGTGCCTGGAGTGTATTACTAGCGGGATGGGGCGGGGAGCTGTTTTTT,CAWSVLLAGWGGELFF
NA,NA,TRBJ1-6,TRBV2,TGTGCCAGCAGTGAAGGGCAGATCGAGAATTCACCCCTCCACTTT,CASSEGQIENSPLHF
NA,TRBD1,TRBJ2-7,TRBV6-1,TGTGCCAGCACCCGGGACAGGGGTTACGAGCAGTACTTC,CASTRDRGYEQYF
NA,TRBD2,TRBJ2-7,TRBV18,TGTGCCAGCTCACGGGAGGGGATACGCTACGAGCAGTACTTC,CASSREGIRYEQYF
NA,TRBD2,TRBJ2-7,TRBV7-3,TGTGCCAGCAGCCCCGGAGCTAGCGGGAGATTGGGATACGAGCAGTACTTC,CASSPGASGRLGYEQYF
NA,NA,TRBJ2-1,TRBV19,TGTGCCAGTAGGCCGACAGCCTGGGGGAATGAGCAGTTCTTC,CASRPTAWGNEQFF
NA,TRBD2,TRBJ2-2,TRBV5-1,TGCGCCAGCAGCTGGGGACTAGCGGGAGGGAACACCGGGGAGCTGTTTTTT,CASSWGLAGGNTGELFF
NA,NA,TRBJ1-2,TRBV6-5,TGTGCCAGCAGTTACTCTTACGGAGGGTACACCTTC,CASSYSYGGYTF
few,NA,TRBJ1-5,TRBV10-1,TGCGCCAGCAGCCCACCTAGCCTCCCGGGACACCCTCGGGATCAGCCCCAGCATTTT,CASSPPSLPGHPRDQPQHF
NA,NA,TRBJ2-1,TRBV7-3,TGTGCCAGCAGCTTAAGCGGAATCAATGAGCAGTTCTTC,CASSLSGINEQFF
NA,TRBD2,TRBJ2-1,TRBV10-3,TGTGCCACCGAGGGACTAGCGGACTACAATGAGCAGTTCTTC,CATEGLADYNEQFF
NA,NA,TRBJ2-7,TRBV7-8,TGTGCCAGCAGCTTAATACGCAACTACGAGCAGTACTTC,CASSLIRNYEQYF
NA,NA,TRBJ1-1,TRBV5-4,TGTGCCAGCAGCTTACAGGGAGGTGCTGAAGCTTTCTTT,CASSLQGGAEAFF
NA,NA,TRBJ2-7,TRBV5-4,TGTGCCAGCAGCTTGGATGGGTTCTGGGGGATGGACGAGCAGTACTTC,CASSLDGFWGMDEQYF
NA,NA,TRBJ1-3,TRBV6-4,TGTGCCAGCAGGGGGACGTCCCGACGCTCTGGAAACACCATATATTTT,CASRGTSRRSGNTIYF
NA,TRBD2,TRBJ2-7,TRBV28,TGTGCCAGCAGTTTAAGCGGGAGGGCCTACGAGCAGTACTTC,CASSLSGRAYEQYF
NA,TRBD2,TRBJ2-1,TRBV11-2,TGTGCCAGCAGCTTAGTTGGACTAGCGGCCAATGAGCAGTTCTTC,CASSLVGLAANEQFF
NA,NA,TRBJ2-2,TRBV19,TGTGCCAGTAGTACCACCAGGGCCCTCGACACCGGGGAGCTGTTTTTT,CASSTTRALDTGELFF
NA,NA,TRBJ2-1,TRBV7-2,TGTGCCAGCAGCTTGTCAAAGCAGATATACAATGAGCAGTTCTTC,CASSLSKQIYNEQFF
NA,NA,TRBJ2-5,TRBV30,TGTGCCTGGAGTAAATCGCAAGAGACCCAGTACTTC,CAWSKSQETQYF
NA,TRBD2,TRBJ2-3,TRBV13,TGTGCCAGCAGCACCCGGACTAGCGGGACCACAGATACGCAGTATTTT,CASSTRTSGTTDTQYF
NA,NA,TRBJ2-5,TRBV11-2,TGTGCCAGCAGCTTAGTGCGCGGGATGGAGACCCAGTACTTC,CASSLVRGMETQYF
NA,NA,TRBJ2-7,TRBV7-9,TGTGCCAGCAGCCCAGAAGGCTACGAGCAGTACTTC,CASSPEGYEQYF
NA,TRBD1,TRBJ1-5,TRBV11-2,TGTGCCAGCAGCCCAGGACAGGGGAGCGAGCCCCAGCATTTT,CASSPGQGSEPQHF
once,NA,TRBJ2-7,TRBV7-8,TGTGCCAGCAGCCCCCCGACTAGTAGCTACGAGCAGTACTTC,CASSPPTSSYEQYF
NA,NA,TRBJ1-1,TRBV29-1,TGCAGCGTCGATCAGACAGCGAACACTGAAGCTTTCTTT,CSVDQTANTEAFF